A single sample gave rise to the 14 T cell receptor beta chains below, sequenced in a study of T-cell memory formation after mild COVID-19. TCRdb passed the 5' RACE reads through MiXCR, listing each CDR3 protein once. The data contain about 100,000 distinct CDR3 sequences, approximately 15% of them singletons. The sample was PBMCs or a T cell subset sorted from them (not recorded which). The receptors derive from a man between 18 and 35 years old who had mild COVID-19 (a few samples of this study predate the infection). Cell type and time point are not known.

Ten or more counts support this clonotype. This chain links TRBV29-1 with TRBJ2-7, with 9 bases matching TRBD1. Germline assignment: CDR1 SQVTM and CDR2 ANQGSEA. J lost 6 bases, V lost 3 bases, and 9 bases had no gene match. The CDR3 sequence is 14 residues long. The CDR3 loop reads CSVEGPGQGAEQYF. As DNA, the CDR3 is TGCAGCGTTGAGGGACCGGGACAGGGTGCCGAGCAGTACTTC.

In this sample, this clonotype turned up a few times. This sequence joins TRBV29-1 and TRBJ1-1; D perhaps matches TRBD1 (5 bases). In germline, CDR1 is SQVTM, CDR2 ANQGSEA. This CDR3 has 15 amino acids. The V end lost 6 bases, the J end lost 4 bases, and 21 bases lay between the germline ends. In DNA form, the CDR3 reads TGCAGCGTCCGCCTAACCGCGGGGGAGGCCACTGAAGCTTTCTTT. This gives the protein CSVRLTAGEATEAFF.

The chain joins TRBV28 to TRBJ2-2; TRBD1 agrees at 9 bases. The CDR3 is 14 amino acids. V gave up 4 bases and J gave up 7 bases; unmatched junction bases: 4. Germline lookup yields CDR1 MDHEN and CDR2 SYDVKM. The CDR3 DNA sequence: TGTGCCAGCAGTTCCCGGACAGGGGTCGGGGAGCTGTTTTTT. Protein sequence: CASSSRTGVGELFF.

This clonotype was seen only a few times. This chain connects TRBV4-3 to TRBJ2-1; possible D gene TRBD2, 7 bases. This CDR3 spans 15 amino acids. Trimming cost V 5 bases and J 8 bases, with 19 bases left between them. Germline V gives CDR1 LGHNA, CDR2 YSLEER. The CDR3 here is CASSAAGAFWDEQFF. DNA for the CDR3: TGCGCCAGCAGCGCGGCGGGGGCCTTTTGGGATGAGCAGTTCTTC.

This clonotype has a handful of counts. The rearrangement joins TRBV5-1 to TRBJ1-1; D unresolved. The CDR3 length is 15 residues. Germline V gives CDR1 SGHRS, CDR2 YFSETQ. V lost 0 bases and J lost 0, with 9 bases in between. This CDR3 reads CASSLGLGMNTEAFF. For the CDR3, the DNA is TGCGCCAGCAGCTTGGGACTGGGGATGAACACTGAAGCTTTCTTT. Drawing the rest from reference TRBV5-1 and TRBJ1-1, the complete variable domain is KAGVTQTPRYLIKTRGQQVTLSCSPISGHRSVSWYQQTPGQGLQFLFEYFSETQRNKGNFPGRFSGRQFSNSRSEMNVSTLELGDSALYLCASSLGLGMNTEAFFGQGTRLTVV.

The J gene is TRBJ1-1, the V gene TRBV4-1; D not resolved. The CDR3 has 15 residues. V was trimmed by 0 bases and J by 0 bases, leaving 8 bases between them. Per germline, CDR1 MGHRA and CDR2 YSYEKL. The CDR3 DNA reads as TGCGCCAGCAGCCAAGAGGGTCTTTTGAACACTGAAGCTTTCTTT. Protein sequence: CASSQEGLLNTEAFF.

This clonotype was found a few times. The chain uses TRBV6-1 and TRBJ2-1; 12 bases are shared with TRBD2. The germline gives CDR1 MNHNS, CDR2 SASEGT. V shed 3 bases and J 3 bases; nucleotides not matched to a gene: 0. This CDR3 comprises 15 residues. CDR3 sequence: CASSETSGGYNEQFF. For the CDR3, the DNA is TGTGCCAGCAGTGAGACTAGCGGGGGCTACAATGAGCAGTTCTTC.

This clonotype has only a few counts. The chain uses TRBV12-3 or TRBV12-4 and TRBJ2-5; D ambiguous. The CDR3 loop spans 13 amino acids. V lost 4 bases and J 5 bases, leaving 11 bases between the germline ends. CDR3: CASSYGPLETQYF. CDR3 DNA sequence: TGTGCCAGCAGTTACGGACCCCTGGAGACCCAGTACTTC.

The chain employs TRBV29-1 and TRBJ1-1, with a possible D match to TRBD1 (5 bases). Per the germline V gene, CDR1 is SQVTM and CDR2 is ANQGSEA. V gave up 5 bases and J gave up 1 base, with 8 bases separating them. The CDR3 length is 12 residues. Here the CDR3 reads CSVTGPNTEAFF. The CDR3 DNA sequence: TGCAGCGTTACAGGTCCGAACACTGAAGCTTTCTTT.

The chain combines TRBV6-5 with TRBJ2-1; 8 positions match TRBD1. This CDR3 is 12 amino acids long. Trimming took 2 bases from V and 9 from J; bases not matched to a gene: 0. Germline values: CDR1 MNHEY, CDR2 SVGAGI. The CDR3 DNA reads TGTGCCAGCAGTTACCAGGGGGCTGAGCAGTTCTTC. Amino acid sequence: CASSYQGAEQFF.

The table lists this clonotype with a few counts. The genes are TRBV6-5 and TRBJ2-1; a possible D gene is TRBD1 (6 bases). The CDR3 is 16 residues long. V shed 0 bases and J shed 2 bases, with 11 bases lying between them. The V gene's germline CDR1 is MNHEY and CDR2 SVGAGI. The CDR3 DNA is TGTGCCAGCAGTTACTCGGGGCCAGGGGCCTACAATGAGCAGTTCTTC. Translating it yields CASSYSGPGAYNEQFF.

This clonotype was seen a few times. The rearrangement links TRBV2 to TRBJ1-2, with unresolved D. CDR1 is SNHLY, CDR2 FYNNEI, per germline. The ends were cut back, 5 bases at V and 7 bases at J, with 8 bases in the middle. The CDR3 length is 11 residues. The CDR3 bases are TGTGCCAGCAGTAAGGCTGTTGGCTACACCTTC. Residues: CASSKAVGYTF.

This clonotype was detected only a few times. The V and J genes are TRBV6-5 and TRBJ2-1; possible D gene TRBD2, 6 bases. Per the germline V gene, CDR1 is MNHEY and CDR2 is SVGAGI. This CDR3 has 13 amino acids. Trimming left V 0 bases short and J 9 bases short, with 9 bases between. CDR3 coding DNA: TGTGCCAGCAGTTACTCGGGGGGTAGTGAGCAGTTCTTC. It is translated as CASSYSGGSEQFF.

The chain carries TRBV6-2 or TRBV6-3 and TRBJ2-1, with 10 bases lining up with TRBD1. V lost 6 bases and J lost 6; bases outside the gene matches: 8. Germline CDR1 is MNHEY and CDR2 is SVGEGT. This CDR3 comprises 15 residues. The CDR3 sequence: CASSRWTGGGNEQFF. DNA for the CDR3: TGTGCCAGCAGCCGTTGGACAGGGGGGGGCAATGAGCAGTTCTTC.